This T cell receptor beta chain is drawn from a study of blood T cell repertoires in COVID-19. The overall study: T cells, B-cell-depleted T cells, or PBMCs supplied cDNA or gDNA.

Libraries were prepared by immunoSEQ multiplex PCR; TCRdb keeps only in-frame clonotypes and omits some of them. The sample shows about 200,000 clones, 85% to 90% of them seen only once. The CDR3 sequence is 16 residues long. CDR1 and CDR2 from the germline V gene are LGHDT and YNNKEL (reference sequence). V was clipped by 4 bases and J by 3 bases; unmatched bases: 8. The V and J genes are TRBV3-1 (or the pseudogene TRBV3-2) and TRBJ2-7, with 11 bases that match TRBD2. This clonotype was sampled from an older man with acute or convalescent COVID-19. Sequenced: peripheral blood. The CDR3 DNA reads TGTGCCAGCAGCCCGTTCCGAGGGACTAGCGGCTACGAGCAGTACTTC. Amino acids: CASSPFRGTSGYEQYF.